The 28 T cell receptor beta chains below were found in one sample sequenced in a study of blood T cell repertoires in COVID-19 (dated by TCRdb to 2020 to 2021). The method was the immunoSEQ multiplex PCR assay. TCRdb carries this immuneACCESS record with in-frame sequences only. Its versions omit some clonotypes, under half of them owing to an unresolved V gene in the studies checked, with the rest unexplained. Across this sample there are approximately 80,000 clones, with 86% seen only once. About 8.5% of the sample belongs to the ten largest clones. What was sequenced was peripheral blood. The receptors originated from a man aged 50 to 59 with active COVID-19.

This clone has a handful of counts. J is TRBJ1-1 and V is TRBV19, with D possibly matching TRBD1 (6 bases). Germline lookup yields CDR1 LNHDA and CDR2 SQIVND (reference sequence). Trimming left V 6 bases short and J 4 bases short, with 15 bases between. The CDR3 runs 14 residues. As DNA, the CDR3 is TGTGCCAGTAGCCCGACAGGTCGGGGCACTGAAGCTTTCTTT. Protein: CASSPTGRGTEAFF.

Only a few counts were recorded for this clone. The chain recombines TRBV21-1 with TRBJ2-7; the tabulated D call, TRBD2, remains unverified against the DNA. TRBV21-1 is deemed a pseudogene. The CDR3 contains 16 residues. CDR3: CASSKDKGTSAAEQYF. The CDR3 nucleotides are TGTGCCAGCAGCAAAGACAAAGGGACTAGCGCCGCCGAGCAGTACTTC.

The chain couples TRBV6-1 to TRBJ1-6; a possible D gene is TRBD1 (5 bases). Trimming removed 0 bases at V and 11 bases at J, with 14 bases between. CDR1 and CDR2 from the germline V gene are MNHNS and SASEGT. The length of the CDR3 is 15 residues. CDR3 protein: CASSEAFTGGAPLHF. The CDR3 DNA follows: TGTGCCAGCAGTGAAGCGTTTACAGGTGGTGCACCCCTCCACTTT.

This sequence joins TRBV5-1 and TRBJ1-2; no firm D call. Germline CDR1 reads SGHRS; CDR2 reads YFSETQ. This CDR3 spans 15 amino acids. Between the trimmed V and J ends, which lost 3 bases and 5 bases, there was a span of 17 bases. The CDR3 DNA reads TGCGCCAGCAGCTCTGCACCCGCTCCGGAGTATGGCTACACCTTC. This encodes CASSSAPAPEYGYTF.

The V gene is TRBV7-9, the J gene TRBJ2-5, with 12 bases matching TRBD2. Germline trimming cut 4 bases from V and 5 bases from J; bases unmatched to any gene: 2. CDR1 and CDR2 from the germline V gene are SEHNR and FQNEAQ (reference sequence). The CDR3 totals 14 residues. The CDR3 loop is CASSWTSGAETQYF. For the CDR3, the DNA is TGTGCCAGCAGCTGGACTAGCGGGGCGGAGACCCAGTACTTC.

The V gene is TRBV7-2, the J gene TRBJ2-1; the D gene is possibly TRBD2 (6 bases). The V and J ends lost 1 base and 9 bases respectively, with 13 bases between them. Germline CDR1 is SGHTA and CDR2 is FQGNSA. CDR3 size: 14 residues. The CDR3 coding sequence is TGTGCCAGCAGCTTAGTGGGGGGAGCGGGTGAGCAGTTCTTC. This sequence encodes CASSLVGGAGEQFF.

This clone has only a few counts. The chain carries TRBV29-1 and TRBJ2-3; possibly TRBD1 for D (5 bases). CDR3 length: 13 amino acids. Between the trimmed V and J ends, which lost 4 bases and 0 bases, there was a span of 8 bases. Looked up from germline, CDR1 is SQVTM and CDR2 is ANQGSEA. The CDR3 region has the DNA TGCAGCGTTGTTGACAGTAGCACAGATACGCAGTATTTT. Translation gives CSVVDSSTDTQYF.

The chain links TRBV3-1 (or the pseudogene TRBV3-2) to TRBJ1-2; TRBD1 matches at 7 bases. V was pared by 3 bases and J by 8 bases, with 9 bases of the junction left unmatched. The CDR3 is 14 amino acids. CDR1 and CDR2 from the germline V gene are LGHDT and YNNKEL (reference sequence). The CDR3 DNA is TGTGCCAGCAGCCAGACACAGGGGTTTCTCGGCTACACCTTC. It translates to CASSQTQGFLGYTF.

This sequence joins TRBV12-3 or TRBV12-4 and TRBJ2-1, with a tentative D call TRBD1 (5 bases). With 5 bases removed from V and 10 bases from J, the gap between germline ends came to 9 bases. The CDR3 consists of 11 residues. This chain's CDR3 is CASSIGAEQFF. The CDR3 DNA sequence: TGTGCCAGCAGTATTGGGGCCGAGCAGTTCTTC.

The J gene is TRBJ1-3, the V gene TRBV5-6, with D possibly matching TRBD1 (5 bases). Trimming left V 4 bases short and J 1 base short, with 15 bases between. This CDR3 contains 16 residues. The germline V gene encodes CDR1 SGHDT and CDR2 YYEEEE. The CDR3: CASSISWGPSGNTIYF. Here the CDR3 DNA reads TGTGCCAGCAGCATCTCGTGGGGCCCGTCTGGAAACACCATATATTTT.

The rearrangement uses TRBV7-2 and TRBJ2-1, with TRBD2 matching over 7 bases. This CDR3 is 18 amino acids long. Per germline, CDR1 SGHTA and CDR2 FQGNSA. Trimming took 1 base from V and 10 from J; bases not matched to a gene: 19. CDR3 protein: CASSLEMVGGPLEWEQFF. As DNA, the CDR3 is TGTGCCAGCAGCTTAGAGATGGTGGGAGGGCCCCTGGAGTGGGAGCAGTTCTTC.

The chain joins TRBV19 to TRBJ1-1; D unresolved. The germline V and J ends were trimmed by 9 bases and 7 bases, with 21 bases remaining between them. This CDR3 contains 14 residues. Germline V gene lookup returns CDR1 LNHDA and CDR2 SQIVND (reference sequence). The CDR3, as DNA: TGTGCCAGCGACCAGCCAGGAAAACCAAATGAAGCTTTCTTT. This gives the protein CASDQPGKPNEAFF.

This clone was seen a single time. The chain combines TRBV6-1 with TRBJ2-2; D remains ambiguous. The V gene's germline CDR1 is MNHNS and CDR2 SASEGT. Trimming removed 5 bases at V and 7 bases at J, with 8 bases between. The CDR3 length is 12 residues. CDR3 region: CASSWAVGELFF. As DNA, the CDR3 is TGTGCCAGCAGTTGGGCCGTCGGGGAGCTGTTTTTT.

The J gene is TRBJ1-6, the V gene TRBV6-5; 7 bases align to TRBD1. V dropped 8 bases and J dropped 9; count of bases not matched to a gene: 4. This CDR3 has 12 residues. Germline V gives CDR1 MNHEY, CDR2 SVGAGI. CDR3 sequence reads: CASFNRGSPLHF. CDR3 in DNA: TGTGCCAGCTTTAACAGGGGTTCACCCCTCCACTTT.

This sequence joins TRBV6-5 and TRBJ2-7; 9 positions match TRBD2. The CDR3 spans 13 residues. CDR1 and CDR2 from the germline V gene are MNHEY and SVGAGI. The J segment lost 2 bases and the V segment lost 10 bases, leaving 6 bases of the junction unmatched. The CDR3 nucleotides are TGTGCCATCCGCGGGGGGGGGACCTACGAGCAGTACTTC. It yields the protein CAIRGGGTYEQYF.

The chain recombines TRBV7-2 with TRBJ2-5; D is perhaps TRBD2 (5 bases). Deletions cut 4 bases from V and 4 bases from J, with 13 bases between. The germline CDR1 and CDR2 sequences are SGHTA and FQGNSA. The CDR3 is 14 amino acids. The CDR3 coding sequence is TGTGCCAGCAGCTGGGGTGGACGGGGAGAGACCCAGTACTTC. Amino acid sequence: CASSWGGRGETQYF.

The rearrangement joins TRBV5-1 to TRBJ2-7; 10 bases fit TRBD2. Trimming cost V 4 bases and J 3 bases; bases outside gene matches: 1. This CDR3 is built from 13 residues. Germline V gene data show CDR1 as SGHRS and CDR2 as YFSETQ. The CDR3, as DNA: TGCGCCAGCAGCCCTAGCGGGAGCTACGAGCAGTACTTC. This codes for CASSPSGSYEQYF.

This clone has just a few counts. The rearrangement links TRBV5-5 to TRBJ1-2; 12 nucleotides agree with TRBD1. The CDR3 is 14 amino acids. Germline V gene data show CDR1 as SGHKS and CDR2 as YYEKEE (reference sequence). V was pared by 5 bases and J by 8 bases, with 7 bases of the junction left unmatched. The CDR3 spells CASSRDRGLWGYTF. CDR3 nucleotide sequence: TGTGCCAGCAGTAGGGACAGGGGGCTGTGGGGCTACACCTTC.

CDR3 residues: CASSLDLGRVGGYTF. The CDR3 DNA follows: TGTGCCAGCAGCTTAGATCTGGGGCGCGTAGGAGGCTACACCTTC. The chain is built from TRBV7-2 and TRBJ1-2; D possibly corresponds to TRBD1 (5 bases). This CDR3 contains 15 residues. The germline V gene has CDR1 SGHTA and CDR2 FQGNSA. V was shortened by 1 base and J by 8 bases, with 17 bases between the two germline ends. Looking up the rest from reference TRBV7-2 and TRBJ1-2 gives the full variable domain: GAGVSQSPSNKVTEKGKDVELRCDPISGHTALYWYRQSLGQGLEFLIYFQGNSAPDKSGLPSDRFSAERTGGSVSTLTIQRTQQEDSAVYLCASSLDLGRVGGYTFGSGTRLTVV.

This clone was observed a single time. The chain has TRBV2 and TRBJ1-4; TRBD1 is a possible D gene (5 bases). The V and J ends lost 7 bases and 8 bases respectively, with 11 bases between them. This CDR3 has 12 amino acids. Germline lookup yields CDR1 SNHLY and CDR2 FYNNEI. CDR3 in amino acids: CASTGSGEKLFF. The CDR3 nucleotides read TGTGCCAGCACAGGGTCAGGGGAAAAACTGTTTTTT.

This clone was observed a few times. The chain is built from TRBV19 and TRBJ1-1, with 7 bases identical to TRBD1. CDR3 length: 15 amino acids. Germline assignment: CDR1 LNHDA and CDR2 SQIVND (reference sequence). After removal of 4 bases from V and 2 bases from J, the junction contained 7 bases not matched to a gene. The CDR3 DNA sequence: TGTGCCAGTAGTACCCCGACAGGGCCAAACACTGAAGCTTTCTTT. This encodes CASSTPTGPNTEAFF.

V gene TRBV7-9 combines with J gene TRBJ1-3; maybe TRBD1 (5 bases). Germline loops: CDR1 SEHNR, CDR2 FQNEAQ (reference sequence). The CDR3 loop spans 16 amino acids. The V end lost 5 bases, the J end lost 0 bases, and 14 bases lay between the germline ends. In DNA form, the CDR3 reads TGTGCCAGCAGCACCTTGGGGGGAGGCTCTGGAAACACCATATATTTT. This translates into CASSTLGGGSGNTIYF.

J is TRBJ2-5 and V is TRBV3-1 (or the pseudogene TRBV3-2), with D possibly TRBD2 on 7 matching bases. Trimming shortened V by 7 bases and J by 3 bases, and 21 bases separated the two germline ends. There are 16 residues in the CDR3. CDR1 and CDR2 (germline): LGHDT, YNNKEL (reference sequence). DNA of the CDR3: TGTGCCAGCACCTACCGAAAGGGGGGGGGTGAAGAGACCCAGTACTTC. Translating gives CASTYRKGGGEETQYF.

The chain couples TRBV4-3 to TRBJ1-2; 7 nucleotides align to TRBD1. CDR3 length: 15 amino acids. CDR1 and CDR2 (germline): LGHNA, YSLEER. With V trimmed by 4 bases and J by 0 bases, 5 bases remained unmatched. The CDR3 bases are TGCGCCAGCAGCCGCGGACAGGAGACTAACTATGGCTACACCTTC. Translating gives CASSRGQETNYGYTF.

CDR3 nucleotide sequence: TGTGCCAGCAGCTTAGGAGTAGGGCCCCAGCATTTT. Protein: CASSLGVGPQHF. J is TRBJ1-5 and V is TRBV28; D gene ambiguous. CDR3 length equals 12 residues. Germline V gene data show CDR1 as MDHEN and CDR2 as SYDVKM. V was trimmed by 6 bases and J by 9 bases, leaving 12 bases between them.

The chain links TRBV28 to TRBJ2-3; D is possibly TRBD2 (6 bases). The CDR3 has 17 amino acids. V was cut by 5 bases and J by 0 bases, with 18 bases left in between. CDR1 and CDR2 from the germline V gene are MDHEN and SYDVKM. CDR3 amino acids: CASSRIGRRGSTDTQYF. CDR3 DNA: TGTGCCAGCAGTCGGATCGGGAGAAGGGGTAGCACAGATACGCAGTATTTT.

This chain connects TRBV5-1 to TRBJ2-1; D is undetermined. CDR1 SGHRS and CDR2 YFSETQ come from the germline V gene. Trimming left V 2 bases short and J 2 bases short, with 11 bases between. The CDR3 spans 15 residues. The CDR3 DNA follows: TGCGCCAGCAGCTTTGAGGAGACGGCCTACAATGAGCAGTTCTTC. Amino acid sequence: CASSFEETAYNEQFF.

The V gene is TRBV9, the J gene TRBJ2-2; the match to TRBD1 covers 8 bases. This CDR3 has 13 amino acids. J lost 5 bases, V lost 5 bases, and 2 bases had no gene match. Germline CDR1 and CDR2: SGDLS and YYNGEE. In nucleotides, the CDR3 is TGTGCCAGCAGTACAGGGGGGACCGGGGAGCTGTTTTTT. Amino acids: CASSTGGTGELFF. The full variable domain, rest sourced from reference TRBV9 and TRBJ2-2, is DSGVTQTPKHLITATGQRVTLRCSPRSGDLSVYWYQQSLDQGLQFLIQYYNGEERAKGNILERFSAQQFPDLHSELNLSSLELGDSALYFCASSTGGTGELFFGEGSRLTVL.